These T cell receptor beta chains were read from a single sample in a study of blood T cells in healthy people across ages. Via MiXCR, TCRdb re-called the 5' RACE reads, giving one row per CDR3 protein. The data contain approximately 600,000 distinct CDR3 sequences, about 54% of them singletons. Source material: blood. The receptors come from a man in his fifties or sixties in good health. The CDR3 runs from the conserved cysteine through the conserved F or W. A D gene is named only where the DNA matches it firmly. A row's size may be missing; if present it is once, few, many or a size class.

>.|.|TRBJ1-2|TRBV9
TGTGCCAGCAGCGTAGGAGGTTACGGACCCTATGGCTACACCTTC
CASSVGGYGPYGYTF
>.|TRBD2|TRBJ2-4|TRBV10-2
TGCGCCAGCAGTCGCAGCGGGGGGGCGGCCAAAAACATTCAGTACTTC
CASSRSGGAAKNIQYF
>.|TRBD1|TRBJ2-3|TRBV5-4
TGTGCCAGCAGCTTGGATGCAGGGGGCGCAGATACGCAGTATTTT
CASSLDAGGADTQYF
>.|.|TRBJ1-2|TRBV12-3/TRBV12-4
TGTGCCAGCACCCTAGGGCAGAACTATGGCTACACCTTC
CASTLGQNYGYTF
>.|.|TRBJ1-1|TRBV2
TGTGCCAGCAGTGGTCAGGGGCACACTGAAGCTTTCTTT
CASSGQGHTEAFF
>.|TRBD2|TRBJ2-3|TRBV9
TGTGCCAGCAGCGTAGTAGCGGGGGGGAACACAGATACGCAGTATTTT
CASSVVAGGNTDTQYF
>.|TRBD2|TRBJ2-7|TRBV3-1
TGTGCCAGCAGCCAGACGGGACTAGGGGCCTACGAGCAGTACTTC
CASSQTGLGAYEQYF
>.|TRBD2|TRBJ2-3|TRBV10-3
TGTGCCATCAGTGGGACTAGCGGGGGGACGACAGATACGCAGTATTTT
CAISGTSGGTTDTQYF
>.|.|TRBJ2-2|TRBV6-1
TGTGCCAGCAGTTTGTATGCGTATTCTGGGGAGCTGTTTTTT
CASSLYAYSGELFF
>.|.|TRBJ2-4|TRBV28
TGTGCCAGCAGAACTGTAAGGACCGAAGGGGCCAAAAACATTCAGTACTTC
CASRTVRTEGAKNIQYF
>.|TRBD2|TRBJ2-5|TRBV6-2/TRBV6-3
TGTGCCAGCAGTTCCTCTCCCCAATCGGGGGGTGTTGAGACCCAGTACTTC
CASSSSPQSGGVETQYF
>.|.|TRBJ2-5|TRBV28
TGTGCCAGCAGTTTTTCGGGGGCGGCGGGGGTGGAGACCCAGTACTTC
CASSFSGAAGVETQYF
>.|.|TRBJ1-1|TRBV29-1
TGCAGCGTTGCAGCACCCGAAGCGGCTTTCTTT
CSVAAPEAAFF
>.|TRBD2|TRBJ2-5|TRBV27
TGTGCCAGCAGTTTATTAGGTTTAGCGGGGGGCCGAAAGACCCAGTACTTC
CASSLLGLAGGRKTQYF
>.|.|TRBJ1-4|TRBV6-5
TGTGCCAGCAGTTACTCGGGGGTTTTTCATGAAAAACTGTTTTTT
CASSYSGVFHEKLFF
>.|.|TRBJ1-2|TRBV12-3/TRBV12-4
TGTGCCAGCACCCTGCTGGGGGGTGGCTACACCTTC
CASTLLGGGYTF
>few|.|TRBJ1-4|TRBV20-1
TGCAGTGCTAGGGACGCCGGAGGGGATGAAAAACTGTTTTTT
CSARDAGGDEKLFF
>.|.|TRBJ1-5|TRBV12-3/TRBV12-4
TGTGCCAGCAGCCAGGCCGGGACAAAATGGAGCAATCAGCCCCAGCATTTT
CASSQAGTKWSNQPQHF
>.|.|TRBJ2-7|TRBV27
TGTGCCAGCAGTTTAGCAGCCTATCCCATCTACGAGCAGTACTTC
CASSLAAYPIYEQYF
>.|.|TRBJ1-5|TRBV20-1
TGCAGTGCTATACGACGGGTGAATCAGCCCCAGCATTTT
CSAIRRVNQPQHF
>.|.|TRBJ2-7|TRBV7-2
TGTGCCAGCAGCCCCCAGGGCGCTCTCTGCGAGCAGTACTTC
CASSPQGALCEQYF
>few|TRBD2|TRBJ2-5|TRBV27
TGTGCCAGTTCGGGGACTAGCGGGGGGGCATGGGAGACCCAGTACTTC
CASSGTSGGAWETQYF
>few|.|TRBJ1-2|TRBV3-1
TGTGCCAGCAGCCAAGGAGGGATTAACTATGGCTACACCTTC
CASSQGGINYGYTF
>once|.|TRBJ2-4|TRBV27
TGTGCCAGCAGTCCAAAGGGGGGAGGCAAAAACATTCAGTACTTC
CASSPKGGGKNIQYF
>.|TRBD1|TRBJ1-2|TRBV3-1
TGTGCCAGCAGCTCTCCGGGACAGGGGTCGGCCGGCTACACCTTC
CASSSPGQGSAGYTF
>.|TRBD1|TRBJ1-4|TRBV7-2
TGTGCCAGCAGCTTAGGGGGCGCAGGGGGTAATGAAAAACTGTTTTTT
CASSLGGAGGNEKLFF
>.|.|TRBJ2-3|TRBV6-6
TGTGCCAGCAGTGCAGGGGTGTCGAATACGCAGTATTTT
CASSAGVSNTQYF
>.|.|TRBJ2-1|TRBV3-1
TGTGCCAGCAGCCAAGAGGTGGGCAACAATGAGCAGTTCTTC
CASSQEVGNNEQFF
>few|TRBD1|TRBJ2-2|TRBV6-5
TGTGCCAGCAGATGGACAGGGGGGAACACCGGGGAGCTGTTTTTT
CASRWTGGNTGELFF
>.|.|TRBJ1-2|TRBV6-6
TGTGCCAGCAGTTGGAGGAGTGGCTACACCTTC
CASSWRSGYTF
>.|.|TRBJ2-7|TRBV27
TGTGCCAGCAGTTTATCAGGTCCTGTTTCCTACGAGCAGTACTTC
CASSLSGPVSYEQYF
>.|.|TRBJ2-1|TRBV5-1
TGCGCCAGCAGCTTGGGGGACTATAGGGGGGCGGGAAATGAGCAGTTCTTC
CASSLGDYRGAGNEQFF
>.|TRBD2|TRBJ2-1|TRBV10-3
TGTGCCATCAGGGGGGGGTTTGGTGGAGAGCAGTTCTTC
CAIRGGFGGEQFF
>few|TRBD1|TRBJ1-4|TRBV2
TGTGCCAGCAGTACGGGACAGGGGGGGTTCGAAAAACTGTTTTTT
CASSTGQGGFEKLFF
>.|.|TRBJ2-3|TRBV20-1
TGCAGTGCTAGAGATGGGGCTAGCGGCACAGATACGCAGTATTTT
CSARDGASGTDTQYF
>.|TRBD2|TRBJ2-1|TRBV7-9
TGTGCCAGCAGCTTAGGGCCGGGACTAACGTACAAGGAGCAGTTCTTC
CASSLGPGLTYKEQFF
>.|TRBD2|TRBJ2-1|TRBV6-2/TRBV6-3
TGTGCCAGCAGTTACAGGCGGGGGGGCTCAGCTGAGCAGTTCTTC
CASSYRRGGSAEQFF
>.|TRBD1|TRBJ1-1|TRBV6-5
TGTGCCAGTAGGGAATGGGACAGGCAAGGGAAAGCTTTCTTT
CASREWDRQGKAFF
>.|TRBD2|TRBJ2-1|TRBV10-3
TGTGCCATCAGTGACTCGGGGAGGGCATCGGGAAATGAGCAGTTCTTC
CAISDSGRASGNEQFF
>.|.|TRBJ2-5|TRBV2
TGTGCCAGCGGCCGGGACACACAAGAGACCCAGTACTTC
CASGRDTQETQYF
>.|.|TRBJ1-5|TRBV15
TGTGCCACCAGCAGGCCCGATCAGCCCCAGCATTTT
CATSRPDQPQHF
>once|.|TRBJ2-3|TRBV6-5
TGTGCCAGCAGTTACTCGATTCTTAGCACAGATACGCAGTATTTT
CASSYSILSTDTQYF
>.|.|TRBJ1-4|TRBV28
TGTGCCAGCCGCGGCCCACAGGAAAAACTGTTTTTT
CASRGPQEKLFF
>.|.|TRBJ1-1|TRBV28
TGTGCCAGCAGTACCCAGAGCGGAACAGAGAACACTGAAGCTTTCTTT
CASSTQSGTENTEAFF
>.|TRBD2|TRBJ2-7|TRBV20-1
TGCAGTGCCACACGGGGCGGGGGGGCCCCTCGGGAGCAGTACTTC
CSATRGGGAPREQYF
>.|.|TRBJ2-5|TRBV28
TGTGCCAGCAGATACGGGGGACAAGAGACCCAGTACTTC
CASRYGGQETQYF
>few|TRBD2|TRBJ2-5|TRBV7-2
TGTGCCAGCAGCTTAGTTAGGGAGGGGACCCAGTACTTC
CASSLVREGTQYF
>.|.|TRBJ1-2|TRBV3-1
TGTGCCAGCAGCCATGGACCATCCGGCTACACCTTC
CASSHGPSGYTF
>.|.|TRBJ1-1|TRBV6-5
TGTGCCAGCAGCGTTGGATGGAACAACACTGAAGCTTTCTTT
CASSVGWNNTEAFF
>few|.|TRBJ2-1|TRBV7-2
TGTGCCAGCAGCTTACCCGGTGGCTACAATGAGCAGTTCTTC
CASSLPGGYNEQFF
>.|.|TRBJ2-7|TRBV9
TGTGCCGGCAGCGTAGCTGGAGGCTCAGGGATCTCCTACGAGCAGTACTTC
CAGSVAGGSGISYEQYF
>.|TRBD1|TRBJ2-6|TRBV7-8
TGTGCCGGCAGCTCAGGGACAGCCTTCTCTGGGGCCAACGTCCTGACTTTC
CAGSSGTAFSGANVLTF
>few|.|TRBJ2-7|TRBV10-3
TGTGCCATCAGTTCGCAGGGGGGAGGTTACGAGCAGTACTTC
CAISSQGGGYEQYF